This T cell receptor (beta chain) was identified in a study of human T cells and chemical hapten exposure. The time point is: pre-sensitization, week 0. Stated treatment: therapeutic diphenylcyclopropenone sensitization with weekly scalp DPC. Blood collection took place prior to placing each patch test. Alopecia patients, 18 to 70 years old and DPC-suitable, served as donors. Before extraction, the whole blood was not fractionated, and total RNA was taken from it. General study points: TCRs exceeding a frequency of 1 in 1000 stayed unchanged under DPC sensitization.

TCRdb ran MiXCR on the RACE reads and lists one entry per CDR3 protein. This sample has 150,000 to 200,000 distinct CDR3 sequences, with 25% to 35% found just once. The CDR3 spans 13 residues. Of note for this clonotype: Antigen unknown.

The V call is TRBV21-1, the J call TRBJ1-3. TRBV21-1 is shown as a pseudogene. This receptor was obtained from a woman in her twenties or thirties with alopecia areata. Some clones in this sample may be carry-over from other donors' samples. Here the sequenced sample was whole blood, taken in connection with sensitization to the hapten diphenylcyclopropenone (DPC). This CDR3 is CASAQCSGNTIYF. CDR3 nucleotide sequence: TGTGCCAGCGCCCAGTGCTCTGGAAACACCATATATTTT.